This TCR beta chain was sequenced in a study of shared clonotypes between healthy human individuals. Whole-study context: Each donor contributed plates that comprised three CD4 naive, three CD4 memory, two CD8 naive and one CD8 memory.

Method: immunoSEQ multiplex PCR; TCRdb's copy keeps in-frame clones and lacks some. The data contain some 2,100,000 clones, approximately 96% of them seen just once; the ten biggest clones take up approximately 0.13%. A word on this clone: Its antigen is as yet unknown. The same CDR3 arises from other DNA sequences in this sample as well.

Notes on the study in general: Clonotype sharing among the donors was expected to vary with sequencing depth. Genetic and exposure-history diversity was limited by the small donor number.

This clonotype was sampled from a young man in good health. The specimen sequenced was naive CD4+ T cells sorted from blood. The subset is: CD45RA+ positively selected.

CDR3 protein: CASSVQGMNTEAFF. In DNA, the CDR3 is TGTGCCAGCAGTGTACAGGGCATGAACACTGAAGCTTTCTTT. This chain joins TRBV2 and TRBJ1-1; D possibly corresponds to TRBD1 (6 bases). Germline lookup yields CDR1 SNHLY and CDR2 FYNNEI. The V and J ends lost 4 bases and 0 bases respectively, with 9 bases between them. The CDR3 is 14 amino acids.